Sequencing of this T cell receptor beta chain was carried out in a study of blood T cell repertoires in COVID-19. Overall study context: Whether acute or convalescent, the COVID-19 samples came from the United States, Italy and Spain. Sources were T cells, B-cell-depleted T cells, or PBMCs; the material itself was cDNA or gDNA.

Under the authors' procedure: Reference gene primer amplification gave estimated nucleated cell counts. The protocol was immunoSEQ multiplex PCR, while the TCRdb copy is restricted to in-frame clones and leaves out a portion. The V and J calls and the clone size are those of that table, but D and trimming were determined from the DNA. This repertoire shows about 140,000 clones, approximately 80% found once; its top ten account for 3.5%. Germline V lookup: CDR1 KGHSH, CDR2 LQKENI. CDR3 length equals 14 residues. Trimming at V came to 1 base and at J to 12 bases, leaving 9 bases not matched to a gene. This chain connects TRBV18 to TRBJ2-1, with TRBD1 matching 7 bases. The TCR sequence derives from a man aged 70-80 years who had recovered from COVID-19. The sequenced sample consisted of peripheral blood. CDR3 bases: TGTGCCAGCTCACCACAGGAAAGGGGGCGTAGGCAGTTCTTC. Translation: CASSPQERGRRQFF.